This note documents a single T cell receptor (beta chain) sequence. Its antigen remains unknown. CD4+ naive, central memory, regulatory and stem cell-like memory subsets were isolated by sorting on CD45RO/CCR7/CD25/CD127/CD95/CD27. The data were obtained in a study of beta chain features in type 1 diabetes. For the study at large: All samples together contributed more than 90,000,000 sorted cells for examination. The study, taken as a whole, reports: VDJ junctions from patients with type 1 diabetes contained fewer insertions and more deletions.

What was sequenced were expressed TCRB transcripts, since all of the isolated RNA had been reverse transcribed. The read count averaged about 3.6 million across naive, central memory and regulatory T cell samples. Sequencing used immunoSEQ multiplex PCR; TCRdb keeps in-frame clones, though not all of them. The profile shows 150,000 to 200,000 clones, about 13% of them singletons. V lost 0 bases and J 11 bases, leaving 16 bases between the germline ends. Germline V gene lookup returns CDR1 MNHEY and CDR2 SVGAGI. The CDR3 loop spans 14 amino acids. This receptor was obtained from a woman aged 18-29 years in good health. The chain uses TRBV6-5 and TRBJ1-1, with D possibly matching TRBD1 (6 bases). Sequences were obtained from central memory CD4+ T cells from blood. Here the CDR3 reads CASSYSFLGGAAFF. DNA of the CDR3: TGTGCCAGCAGTTACTCGTTCTTGGGGGGGGCGGCTTTCTTT.